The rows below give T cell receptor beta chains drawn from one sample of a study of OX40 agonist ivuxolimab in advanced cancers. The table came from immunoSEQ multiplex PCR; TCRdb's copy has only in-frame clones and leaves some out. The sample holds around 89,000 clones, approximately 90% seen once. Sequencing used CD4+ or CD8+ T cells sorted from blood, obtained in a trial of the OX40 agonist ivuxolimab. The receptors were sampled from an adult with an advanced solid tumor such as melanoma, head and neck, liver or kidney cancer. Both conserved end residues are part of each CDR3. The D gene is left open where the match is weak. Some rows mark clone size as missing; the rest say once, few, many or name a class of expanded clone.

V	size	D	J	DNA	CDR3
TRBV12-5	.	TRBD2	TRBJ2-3	TGTGCTAGTTGCCCTAGCGGGGGCACAGATACGCAGTATTTT	CASCPSGGTDTQYF
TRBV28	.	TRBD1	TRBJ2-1	TGTGCCAGCAGTCCATGGACAGGGCGCAATGAGCAGTTCTTC	CASSPWTGRNEQFF
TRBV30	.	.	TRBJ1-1	TGTGCCTGGAGTGTAGGAGGGGACACTGAAGCTTTCTTT	CAWSVGGDTEAFF
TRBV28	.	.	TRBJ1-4	TGTGCCAGCAGACGAGGGAGGGCTTTTAATGAAAAACTGTTTTTT	CASRRGRAFNEKLFF
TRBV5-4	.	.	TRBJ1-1	TGTGCCAGCAGCCCGGTGGGGACTGAAGCTTTCTTT	CASSPVGTEAFF
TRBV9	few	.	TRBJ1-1	TGTGCCAGCAGCGTAGGACTTGCGATGAACACTGAAGCTTTCTTT	CASSVGLAMNTEAFF
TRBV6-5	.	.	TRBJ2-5	TGTGCCAGGACAGCACAAGAGACCCAGTACTTC	CARTAQETQYF
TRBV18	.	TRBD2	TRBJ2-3	TGTGCCAGCTCACCACAACTAGCGGGATGGTCAGATACGCAGTATTTT	CASSPQLAGWSDTQYF
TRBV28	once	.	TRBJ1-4	TGTGCCAGCAGGCGAATCGAAAAACTGTTTTTT	CASRRIEKLFF
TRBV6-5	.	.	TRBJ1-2	TGTGCCAGCAGTTCACCAGGGGATGGCTACACCTTC	CASSSPGDGYTF
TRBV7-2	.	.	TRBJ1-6	TGTGCCAGCAGCTTAGTATCGCCGAATAATTCACCCCTCCACTTT	CASSLVSPNNSPLHF
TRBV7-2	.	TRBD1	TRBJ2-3	TGTGCCAGCAGCTTAGACAGGGGTGGCACAGATACGCAGTATTTT	CASSLDRGGTDTQYF
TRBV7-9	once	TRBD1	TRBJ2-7	TGTGCCAGCACCAGACAGGGGGTTTCCCACGAGCAGTACTTC	CASTRQGVSHEQYF
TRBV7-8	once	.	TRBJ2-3	TGTGCCAGCAGCTTAGACAGGGCCACAGATACGCAGTATTTT	CASSLDRATDTQYF
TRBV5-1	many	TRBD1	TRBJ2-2	TGCGCCAGCAGCCCGTTGTCCGGGACAGGGATCGCCGGGGAGCTGTTTTTT	CASSPLSGTGIAGELFF
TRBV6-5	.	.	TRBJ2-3	TGTGCCAGCAGTTCCAGGGCTTTTAGCACAGATACGCAGTATTTT	CASSSRAFSTDTQYF
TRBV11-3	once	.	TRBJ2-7	TGTGCCAGCAGCTCGACCAGGGAGAGCTACGAGCAGTACTTC	CASSSTRESYEQYF
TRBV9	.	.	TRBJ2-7	TGTGCCAGCAGCGCCGCCACAGGGTCAGTGGAGTACTTC	CASSAATGSVEYF
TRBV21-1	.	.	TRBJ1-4	TGTGCCAGCAGCAAAACACGGGACAGTACAACTAATGAAAAACTGTTTTTT	CASSKTRDSTTNEKLFF
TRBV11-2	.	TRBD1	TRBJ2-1	TGTGCCAGCAGCAAGACGGGACAGATGCTATTAGGTGAGCAGTTCTTC	CASSKTGQMLLGEQFF
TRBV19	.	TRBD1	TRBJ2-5	TGTGCCAGTAAGGGCCTGACAGGGGCGACCCAGTACTTC	CASKGLTGATQYF
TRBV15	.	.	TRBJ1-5	TGTGCCACCAGCGGGACCGTTAGCAATCAGCCCCAGCATTTT	CATSGTVSNQPQHF
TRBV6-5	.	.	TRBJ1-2	TGTGCCAGCGGGGGGTACCCTAACTATGGCTACACCTTC	CASGGYPNYGYTF
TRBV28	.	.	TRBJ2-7	TGTGCCAGCAGAGCCCGAGACTACGAGCAGTACTTC	CASRARDYEQYF
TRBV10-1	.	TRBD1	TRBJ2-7	TGCGCCAGCAGTCCGGACAGGGACTCCTACGAGCAGTACTTC	CASSPDRDSYEQYF
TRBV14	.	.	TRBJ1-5	TGTGCCAGCAGCCTCCGGGAACAGCCCCAGCATTTT	CASSLREQPQHF
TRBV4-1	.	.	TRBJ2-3	TGCGCCAGCAGCCAAGATTGGGAGGGGGTCACAGATACGCAGTATTTT	CASSQDWEGVTDTQYF